This T cell receptor (beta chain) emerged from a study of T cells in localized non-small cell lung cancer. Germline loops: CDR1 MDHEN, CDR2 SYDVKM. This CDR3 region has 15 residues. Trimming left V 5 bases short and J 4 bases short, with 16 bases between. Generated by immunoSEQ multiplex PCR, the TCRdb table keeps only in-frame clones and is missing some. The sample shows about 2,800 clones, roughly a quarter of them seen only once. The V gene is TRBV28, the J gene TRBJ2-3; D remains ambiguous. The source was lung tumor tissue, collected before any cancer treatment. The sequence was obtained from a female donor of 60 years or more with stage I lung adenocarcinoma. CDR3 residues: CASSPFKVAADTQYF. The CDR3 nucleotides are TGTGCCAGCAGTCCCTTCAAGGTAGCCGCAGATACGCAGTATTTT.